What follows are 20 T cell receptor beta chains derived from one specimen sequenced in a study of cytomegalovirus exposure and HLA in healthy donors. With 60 Vbeta and 13 Jbeta primers, the PCR was carried out. This table comes from immunoSEQ multiplex PCR, and its TCRdb copy is limited to in-frame clones, with some not included. Seen here are more than 130,000 clones, 70% to 75% observed once, and the top ten hold around 14%. The source material was PBMCs. The receptors here all came from a human donor in good health.

For this clone: At one end the junction does not follow the germline gene, possibly because of a read error. This chain joins TRBV7-7 and TRBJ2-2, with D possibly being TRBD1 (5 bases). The CDR3 totals 14 residues. Germline V gene data show CDR1 as SSHAT and CDR2 as FNYEAQ (reference sequence). The CDR3 reads CASSPGPSAGELFF. The CDR3 coding sequence is TGTGCTAGCAGCCCAGGGCCTTCGGCCGGGGAGCTGTTTTTT.

This clone was seen only a few times. In DNA, the CDR3 is TGCGCCAGCAGCCAAGGGCAGGGGTACACAGATACGCAGTATTTT. It specifies CASSQGQGYTDTQYF. The chain links TRBV4-1 to TRBJ2-3, with D possibly TRBD1 on 6 matching bases. V was cut by 1 base and J by 2 bases, with 10 bases left in between. The CDR3 spans 15 residues. The germline CDR1 and CDR2 sequences are MGHRA and YSYEKL.

This clone was counted between two and nine times. This sequence joins TRBV2 and TRBJ2-3, with 8 bases identical to TRBD2. The ends lost 7 bases at V and 3 bases at J; junction bases unmatched: 6. CDR3 length equals 14 residues. Looked up from germline, CDR1 is SNHLY and CDR2 is FYNNEI. CDR3 amino acids: CASTRAGETDTQYF. CDR3 in DNA: TGTGCCAGCACTAGAGCGGGAGAGACAGATACGCAGTATTTT.

The genes are TRBV13 and TRBJ1-2, with 8 bases lining up with TRBD1. The germline V gene has CDR1 PRHDT and CDR2 FYEKMQ (reference sequence). CDR3 length equals 17 residues. The junction had 10 bases not matched to a gene; V was cut back by 3 bases and J by 1 base. The CDR3 nucleotides are TGTGCCAGCAGCTTGGGTTTGGGGGGACAGGTTAACTATGGCTACACCTTC. Its translation is CASSLGLGGQVNYGYTF.

In its sample, this clone was seen a few times. This chain joins TRBV13 and TRBJ1-1; D is unresolved. This CDR3 is built from 12 residues. Germline V gene data show CDR1 as PRHDT and CDR2 as FYEKMQ (reference sequence). V was clipped by 5 bases and J by 6 bases, with 10 bases between them. CDR3 loop: CASSPRHSEAFF. The CDR3 bases are TGTGCCAGCAGCCCGCGGCACTCTGAAGCTTTCTTT.

The chain employs TRBV27 and TRBJ2-7, with D perhaps TRBD1 (6 bases). Per the germline V gene, CDR1 is MNHEY and CDR2 is SMNVEV (reference sequence). V was trimmed by 3 bases and J by 7 bases, leaving 16 bases between them. This CDR3 spans 14 amino acids. CDR3 loop: CASSFRRGEGEQYF. As DNA, the CDR3 is TGTGCCAGCAGTTTTCGCAGGGGCGAAGGGGAGCAGTACTTC.

The rearrangement links TRBV20-1 to TRBJ2-1; D possibly corresponds to TRBD2 (6 bases). This CDR3 comprises 11 residues. Germline CDR1 and CDR2: DFQATT and SNEGSKA (reference sequence). V shed 5 bases and J shed 6 bases, with 8 bases lying between them. CDR3 protein: CSALEGNEQFF. The CDR3 nucleotides are TGCAGTGCTCTGGAGGGCAATGAGCAGTTCTTC.

This chain joins TRBV6-5 and TRBJ2-7; 7 bases map to TRBD2. Germline V gene sequence: CDR1 MNHEY, CDR2 SVGAGI. The CDR3 consists of 15 residues. The junction had 6 bases not matched to a gene; V was cut back by 4 bases and J by 0 bases. As DNA, the CDR3 is TGTGCCAGCAGTTCCAAGCGGGGTAGCTCCTACGAGCAGTACTTC. Protein: CASSSKRGSSYEQYF.

The rearrangement uses TRBV6-6 and TRBJ2-7; 7 bases line up with TRBD2. This CDR3 contains 15 residues. In germline, CDR1 is MNHNY, CDR2 SVGAGI (reference sequence). With 7 bases clipped from V and 0 bases from J, the junction kept 9 bases outside the gene matches. In DNA form, the CDR3 reads TGTGCCAGCACCGTACGGGGGGACTCCTCCTACGAGCAGTACTTC. It translates to CASTVRGDSSYEQYF.

The chain recombines TRBV11-3 with TRBJ1-2; D is unresolved. The CDR3 runs 15 residues. Germline CDR1 SGHNT, CDR2 YENEEA. Trimming left V 5 bases short and J 8 bases short, with 21 bases between. The CDR3 DNA reads as TGTGCCAGCAGCCCCCGAGGCCCCCTTCAAGGAGGCTACACCTTC. It encodes CASSPRGPLQGGYTF.

J is TRBJ1-2 and V is TRBV27; 12 positions agree with TRBD1. Germline CDR1 is MNHEY and CDR2 is SMNVEV (reference sequence). V was clipped by 1 base and J by 8 bases; unmatched bases: 8. This CDR3 is built from 16 residues. The CDR3 here is CASSLFRDRGLGGYTF. CDR3 DNA: TGTGCCAGCAGTTTATTCCGGGACAGGGGGCTGGGCGGCTACACCTTC.

The rearrangement joins TRBV5-4 to TRBJ2-7; 12 nucleotides align to TRBD2. J lost 5 bases, V lost 4 bases, and 7 bases had no gene match. CDR1 SGHNT and CDR2 YYREEE come from the germline V gene (reference sequence). The CDR3 runs to 15 residues. The DNA of the CDR3 is TGTGCCAGCAGCAGTCTAGCGGGGGGGCCCGACGAGCAGTACTTC. Translating gives CASSSLAGGPDEQYF. The full variable domain, in which reference TRBV5-4 and TRBJ2-7 provide the parts outside the CDR3, is ETGVTQSPTHLIKTRGQQVTLRCSSQSGHNTVSWYQQALGQGPQFIFQYYREEENGRGNFPPRFSGLQFPNYSSELNVNALELDDSALYLCASSSLAGGPDEQYFGPGTRLTVT.

The chain carries TRBV28 and TRBJ2-3; D is possibly TRBD1 (5 bases). The CDR3 totals 17 residues. CDR1 and CDR2 (germline): MDHEN, SYDVKM. V lost 5 bases to trimming and J lost 0 bases, with 18 bases between them. The CDR3 region has the DNA TGTGCCAGCAGTCCTCCTTCGGCAGGGTTTAGCACAGATACGCAGTATTTT. Translation gives CASSPPSAGFSTDTQYF.

The chain joins TRBV9 to TRBJ1-1; D gene ambiguous. The CDR3 contains 13 residues. Trimming removed 1 base from V and 5 bases from J, with 9 bases in between. Per the germline V gene, CDR1 is SGDLS and CDR2 is YYNGEE. For the CDR3, the DNA is TGTGCCAGCAGCGTAAATGCGGGTACTGAAGCTTTCTTT. The encoded protein is CASSVNAGTEAFF.

V is TRBV14 and J is TRBJ2-3; TRBD2 might be the D (6 bases). This CDR3 has 15 amino acids. Germline CDR1 is SGHDN and CDR2 is FVKESK. V was shortened by 5 bases and J by 4 bases, with 16 bases between the two germline ends. The CDR3 loop is CASSSRGIESDTQYF. In DNA, the CDR3 is TGTGCCAGCAGCTCCCGGGGGATCGAATCAGATACGCAGTATTTT.

The J gene is TRBJ2-1, the V gene TRBV2; 10 bases match TRBD2. V gave up 6 bases and J gave up 2 bases; unmatched junction bases: 4. Germline CDR1 is SNHLY and CDR2 is FYNNEI. The length of the CDR3 is 15 residues. CDR3 DNA sequence: TGTGCCAGCAGGGTACTAGCGGGAACCTACAATGAGCAGTTCTTC. This sequence encodes CASRVLAGTYNEQFF. Full variable domain (remainder filled in from reference TRBV2 and TRBJ2-1): EPEVTQTPSHQVTQMGQEVILRCVPISNHLYFYWYRQILGQKVEFLVSFYNNEISEKSEIFDDQFSVERPDGSNFTLKIRSTKLEDSAMYFCASRVLAGTYNEQFFGPGTRLTVL.

This chain links TRBV11-3 with TRBJ1-2; 8 bases fit TRBD1. Germline loops: CDR1 SGHNT, CDR2 YENEEA. J gave up 4 bases and V 3 bases, and 4 bases lay outside the gene matches. CDR3 length equals 14 residues. DNA for the CDR3: TGTGCCAGCAGCTTGGACAGGGTAGGCTATGGCTACACCTTC. Amino acid sequence: CASSLDRVGYGYTF. Full variable domain (rest looked up from reference TRBV11-3 and TRBJ1-2): EAGVVQSPRYKIIEKKQPVAFWCNPISGHNTLYWYLQNLGQGPELLIRYENEEAVDDSQLPKDRFSAERLKGVDSTLKIQPAELGDSAVYLCASSLDRVGYGYTFGSGTRLTVV.

The chain has TRBV30 and TRBJ2-1; D unresolved. The CDR3 extends over 13 amino acids. The germline V and J ends were trimmed by 5 bases and 6 bases, with 14 bases remaining between them. CDR1 is GTSNPN and CDR2 is SVGIG in the germline V gene (reference sequence). CDR3 nucleotide sequence: TGTGCCTGGGACGCGCAATCGGGCAATGAGCAGTTCTTC. Protein product: CAWDAQSGNEQFF.

The rearrangement joins TRBV5-1 to TRBJ2-5; the D is unclear. The CDR3 sequence is 13 residues long. Looked up from germline, CDR1 is SGHRS and CDR2 is YFSETQ. V was pared by 2 bases and J by 2 bases, with 7 bases between. The CDR3 region has the DNA TGCGCCAGCAGCTTTGGCTTACAAGAGACCCAGTACTTC. It is translated as CASSFGLQETQYF.

The chain recombines TRBV11-2 with TRBJ1-5, with 7 bases lining up with TRBD1. The CDR3 has 15 amino acids. The V gene end was trimmed by 6 bases and the J gene end by 1 base; junction bases not matched to a gene: 6. Germline CDR1 reads SGHAT; CDR2 reads FQNNGV. CDR3 coding DNA: TGTGCCAGCAGTTATACAGGGGAGAGCAATCAGCCCCAGCATTTT. It translates to CASSYTGESNQPQHF.